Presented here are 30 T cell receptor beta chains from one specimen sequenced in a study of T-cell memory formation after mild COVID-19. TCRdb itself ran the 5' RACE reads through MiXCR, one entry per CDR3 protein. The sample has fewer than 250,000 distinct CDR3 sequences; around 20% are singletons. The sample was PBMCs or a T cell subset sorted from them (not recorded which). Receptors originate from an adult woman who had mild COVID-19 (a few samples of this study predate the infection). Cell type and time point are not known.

CDR3 in DNA: TGCGCCAGCAGCTCGGACGGCCATAGCAATCAGCCCCAGCATTTT. Amino acid sequence: CASSSDGHSNQPQHF. The V gene is TRBV5-1, the J gene TRBJ1-5, with D uncertain. CDR1 and CDR2 (germline): SGHRS, YFSETQ. The V gene lost 3 bases and the J gene lost 0 bases, with 10 bases spanning the gap. CDR3 size: 15 residues.

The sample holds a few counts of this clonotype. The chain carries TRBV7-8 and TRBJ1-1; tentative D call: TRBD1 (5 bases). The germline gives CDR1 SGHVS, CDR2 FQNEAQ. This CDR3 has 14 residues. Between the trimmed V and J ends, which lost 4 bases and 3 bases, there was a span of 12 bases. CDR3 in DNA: TGTGCCAGCAGCTCCACGGGGGGAGACACTGAAGCTTTCTTT. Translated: CASSSTGGDTEAFF.

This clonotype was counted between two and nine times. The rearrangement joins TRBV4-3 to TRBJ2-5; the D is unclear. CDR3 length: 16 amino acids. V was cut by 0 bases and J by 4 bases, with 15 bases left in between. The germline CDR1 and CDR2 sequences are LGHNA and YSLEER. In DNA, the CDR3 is TGCGCCAGCAGCCAAGAGTGGGGTCAGAATGGAGAGACCCAGTACTTC. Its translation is CASSQEWGQNGETQYF.

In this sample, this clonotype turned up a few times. The CDR3 is CSAREVLAGFNEQFF. CDR3 nucleotide sequence: TGCAGTGCTAGAGAAGTCCTAGCGGGATTCAATGAGCAGTTCTTC. The rearrangement joins TRBV20-1 to TRBJ2-1, with 9 bases that match TRBD2. The CDR3 contains 15 residues. The V segment lost 0 bases and the J segment 6 bases; nucleotides outside the gene matches: 6. The V gene's germline CDR1 is DFQATT and CDR2 SNEGSKA (reference sequence).

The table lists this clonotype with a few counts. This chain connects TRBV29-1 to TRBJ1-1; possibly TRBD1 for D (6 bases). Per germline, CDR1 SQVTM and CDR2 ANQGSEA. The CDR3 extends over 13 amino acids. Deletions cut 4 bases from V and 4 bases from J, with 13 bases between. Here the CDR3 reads CSVVWGRGTEAFF. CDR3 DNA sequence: TGCAGCGTTGTCTGGGGCAGGGGCACTGAAGCTTTCTTT.

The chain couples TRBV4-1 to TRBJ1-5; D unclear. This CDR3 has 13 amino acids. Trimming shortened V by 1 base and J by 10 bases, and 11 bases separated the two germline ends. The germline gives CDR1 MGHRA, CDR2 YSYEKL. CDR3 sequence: CASSQGVYDPQHF. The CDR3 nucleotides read TGCGCCAGCAGCCAAGGGGTTTACGATCCCCAGCATTTT.

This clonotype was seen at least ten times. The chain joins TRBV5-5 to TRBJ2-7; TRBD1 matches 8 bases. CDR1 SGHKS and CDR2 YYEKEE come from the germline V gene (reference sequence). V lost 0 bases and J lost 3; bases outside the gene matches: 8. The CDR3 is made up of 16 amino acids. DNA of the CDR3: TGTGCCAGCAGCTTGGAGGGCACAGGGGGGTACTACGAGCAGTACTTC. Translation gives CASSLEGTGGYYEQYF. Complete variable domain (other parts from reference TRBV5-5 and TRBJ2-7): DAGVTQSPTHLIKTRGQQVTLRCSPISGHKSVSWYQQVLGQGPQFIFQYYEKEERGRGNFPDRFSARQFPNYSSELNVNALLLGDSALYLCASSLEGTGGYYEQYFGPGTRLTVT.

The CDR3 DNA follows: TGCGCCAGCAGCTTGGCCCTACAGGTCGCAGATACGCAGTATTTT. It encodes CASSLALQVADTQYF. This chain connects TRBV5-1 to TRBJ2-3; possible D gene TRBD1, 5 bases. Per germline, CDR1 SGHRS and CDR2 YFSETQ. V lost 0 bases, J lost 4 bases, and 12 bases lay in between. The CDR3 covers 15 residues.

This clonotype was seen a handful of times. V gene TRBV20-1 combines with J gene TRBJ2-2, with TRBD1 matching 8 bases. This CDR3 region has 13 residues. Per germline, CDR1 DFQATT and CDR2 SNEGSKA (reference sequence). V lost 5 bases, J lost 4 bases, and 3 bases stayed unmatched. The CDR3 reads CSAGTGPTGELFF. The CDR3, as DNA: TGCAGTGCTGGGACAGGACCCACCGGGGAGCTGTTTTTT.

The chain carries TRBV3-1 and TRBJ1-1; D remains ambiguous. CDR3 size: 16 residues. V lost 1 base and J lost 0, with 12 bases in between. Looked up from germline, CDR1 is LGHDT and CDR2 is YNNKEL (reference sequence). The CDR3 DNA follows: TGTGCCAGCAGCCAAGGAGGAGGAATCATGAACACTGAAGCTTTCTTT. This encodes CASSQGGGIMNTEAFF.

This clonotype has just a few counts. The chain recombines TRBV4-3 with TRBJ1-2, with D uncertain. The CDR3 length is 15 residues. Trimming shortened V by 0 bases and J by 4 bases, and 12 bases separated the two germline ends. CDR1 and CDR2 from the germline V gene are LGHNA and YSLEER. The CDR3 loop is CASSQDHQRPYGYTF. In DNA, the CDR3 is TGCGCCAGCAGCCAAGATCACCAGAGACCCTATGGCTACACCTTC.

CDR3 residues: CATSRDVVGTNEQFF. In nucleotides, the CDR3 is TGTGCCACCAGCAGAGATGTGGTAGGTACGAATGAGCAGTTCTTC. This chain uses TRBV15 with TRBJ2-1, with D unresolved. This CDR3 is 15 amino acids long. V was trimmed by 0 bases and J by 7 bases, leaving 13 bases between them. Germline assignment: CDR1 LNHNV and CDR2 YYDKDF (reference sequence).

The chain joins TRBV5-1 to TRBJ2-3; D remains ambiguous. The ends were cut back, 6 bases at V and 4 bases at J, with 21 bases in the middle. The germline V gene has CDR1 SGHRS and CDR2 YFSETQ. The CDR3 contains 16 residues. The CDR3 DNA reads TGCGCCAGCACAATAGGCAGAGGACCTCGGGCAGATACGCAGTATTTT. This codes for CASTIGRGPRADTQYF.

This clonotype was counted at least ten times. CDR3 in DNA: TGTGCCAGCAGCTCGGACACTATAGGGGGTACGCAGTATTTT. Amino acids: CASSSDTIGGTQYF. J is TRBJ2-3 and V is TRBV11-3; D possibly corresponds to TRBD1 (6 bases). CDR1 SGHNT and CDR2 YENEEA come from the germline V gene. The CDR3 is made up of 14 amino acids. The V end lost 4 bases, the J end lost 8 bases, and 16 bases lay between the germline ends.

The CDR3 DNA sequence: TGTTCCACCGTGACAGGCAACACTGAAGCTTTCTTT. This sequence encodes CSTVTGNTEAFF. The V gene is TRBV19, the J gene TRBJ1-1, with TRBD1 as a possible D gene (6 bases). Germline CDR1 and CDR2: LNHDA and SQIVND (reference sequence). The CDR3 contains 12 residues.

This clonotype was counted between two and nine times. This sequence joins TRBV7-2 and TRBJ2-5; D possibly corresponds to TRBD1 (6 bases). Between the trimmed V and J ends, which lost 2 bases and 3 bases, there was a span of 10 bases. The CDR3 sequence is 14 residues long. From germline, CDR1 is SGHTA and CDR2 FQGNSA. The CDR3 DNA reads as TGTGCCAGCAGCTTACAGGGGATCGAAGAGACCCAGTACTTC. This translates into CASSLQGIEETQYF.

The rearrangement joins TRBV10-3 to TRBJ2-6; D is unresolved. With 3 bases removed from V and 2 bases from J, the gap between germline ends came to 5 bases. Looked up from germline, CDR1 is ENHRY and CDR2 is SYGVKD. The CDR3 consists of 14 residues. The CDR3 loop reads CAISEQPGANVLTF. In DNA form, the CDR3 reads TGTGCCATCAGTGAACAGCCTGGGGCCAACGTCCTGACTTTC.

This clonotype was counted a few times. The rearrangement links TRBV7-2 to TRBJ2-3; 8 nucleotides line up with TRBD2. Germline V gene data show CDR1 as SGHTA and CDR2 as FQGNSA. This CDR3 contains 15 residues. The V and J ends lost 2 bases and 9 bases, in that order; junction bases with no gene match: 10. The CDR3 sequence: CASSLQEAGATTQYF. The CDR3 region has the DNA TGTGCCAGCAGCTTACAGGAAGCGGGAGCCACAACGCAGTATTTT.

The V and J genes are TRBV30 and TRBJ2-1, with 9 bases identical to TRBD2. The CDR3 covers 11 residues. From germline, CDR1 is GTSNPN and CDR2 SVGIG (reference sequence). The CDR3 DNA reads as TGTGGCGCGGGAGGGTTCAATGAGCAGTTCTTC. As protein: CGAGGFNEQFF.

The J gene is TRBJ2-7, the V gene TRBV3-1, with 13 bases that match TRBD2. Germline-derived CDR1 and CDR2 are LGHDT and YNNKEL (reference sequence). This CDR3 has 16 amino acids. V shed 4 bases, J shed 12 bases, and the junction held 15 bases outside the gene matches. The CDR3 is CASSRGFGTSGTGLYF. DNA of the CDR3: TGTGCCAGCAGCCGGGGGTTCGGGACTAGCGGGACCGGGCTGTACTTC.

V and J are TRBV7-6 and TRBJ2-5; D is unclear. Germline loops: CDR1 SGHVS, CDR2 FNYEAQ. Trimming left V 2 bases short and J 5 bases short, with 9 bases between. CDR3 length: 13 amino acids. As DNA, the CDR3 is TGTGCCAGCAGCTTACTTTTGCTGGAGACCCAGTACTTC. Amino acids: CASSLLLLETQYF.

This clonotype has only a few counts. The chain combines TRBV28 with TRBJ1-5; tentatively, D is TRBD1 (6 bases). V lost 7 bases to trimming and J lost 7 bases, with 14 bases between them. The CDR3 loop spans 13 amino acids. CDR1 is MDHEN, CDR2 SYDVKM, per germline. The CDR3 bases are TGTGCCAGCAAACAGGGTCTTCGGCAGCCCCAGCATTTT. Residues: CASKQGLRQPQHF.

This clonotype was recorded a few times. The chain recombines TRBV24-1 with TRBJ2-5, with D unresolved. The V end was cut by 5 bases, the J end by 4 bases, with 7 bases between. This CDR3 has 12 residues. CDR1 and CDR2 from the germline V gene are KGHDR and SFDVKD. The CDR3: CATSGVGETQYF. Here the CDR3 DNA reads TGTGCCACCAGTGGAGTGGGAGAGACCCAGTACTTC.

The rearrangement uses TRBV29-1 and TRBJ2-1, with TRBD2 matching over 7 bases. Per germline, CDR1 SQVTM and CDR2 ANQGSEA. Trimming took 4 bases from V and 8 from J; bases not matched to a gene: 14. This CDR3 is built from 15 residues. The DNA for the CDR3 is TGCAGCGTTGCCCCCCCGGGGGGAGGGTACGATGAGCAGTTCTTC. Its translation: CSVAPPGGGYDEQFF.

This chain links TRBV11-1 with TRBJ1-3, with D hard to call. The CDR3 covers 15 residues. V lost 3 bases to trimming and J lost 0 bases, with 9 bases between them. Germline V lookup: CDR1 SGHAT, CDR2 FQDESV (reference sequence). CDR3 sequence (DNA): TGTGCCAGCAGCTTCGGACGATACTCTGGAAACACCATATATTTT. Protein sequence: CASSFGRYSGNTIYF.

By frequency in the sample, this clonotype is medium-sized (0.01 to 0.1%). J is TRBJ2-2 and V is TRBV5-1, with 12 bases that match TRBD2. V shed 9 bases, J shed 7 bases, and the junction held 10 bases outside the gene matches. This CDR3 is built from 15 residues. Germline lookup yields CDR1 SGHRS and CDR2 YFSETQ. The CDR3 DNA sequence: TGCGCCACCTCTAGCGGGGGGGCCGCGGACGGGGAGCTGTTTTTT. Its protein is CATSSGGAADGELFF.

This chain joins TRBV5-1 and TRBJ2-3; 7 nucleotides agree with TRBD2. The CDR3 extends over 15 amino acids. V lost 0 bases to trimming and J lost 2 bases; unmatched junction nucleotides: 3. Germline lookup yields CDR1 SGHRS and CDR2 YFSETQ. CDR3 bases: TGCGCCAGCAGCTTGGAAAGCGGGAACACAGATACGCAGTATTTT. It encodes CASSLESGNTDTQYF.

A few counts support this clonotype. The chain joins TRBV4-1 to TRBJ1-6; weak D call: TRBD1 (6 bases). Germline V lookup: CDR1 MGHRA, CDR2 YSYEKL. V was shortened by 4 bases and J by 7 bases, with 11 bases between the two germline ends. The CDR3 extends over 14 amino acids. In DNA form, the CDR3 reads TGCGCCAGCAGCCCCCCAGGGGAGAATTCACCCCTCCACTTT. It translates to CASSPPGENSPLHF.

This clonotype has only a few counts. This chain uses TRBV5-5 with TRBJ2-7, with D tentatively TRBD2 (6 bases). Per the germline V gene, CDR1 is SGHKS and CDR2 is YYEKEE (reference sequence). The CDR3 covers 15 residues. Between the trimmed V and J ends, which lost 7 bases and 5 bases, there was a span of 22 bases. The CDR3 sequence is CASSPLALLAHEQYF. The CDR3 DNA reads TGTGCCAGCTCACCTCTAGCGCTACTTGCCCACGAGCAGTACTTC.

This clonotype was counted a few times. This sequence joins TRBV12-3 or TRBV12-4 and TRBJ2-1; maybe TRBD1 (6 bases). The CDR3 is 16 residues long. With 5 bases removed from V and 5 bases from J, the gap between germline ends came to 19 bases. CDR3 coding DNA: TGTGCCAGCAGTCCGACTCAACAGGGTCGGCACAATGAGCAGTTCTTC. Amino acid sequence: CASSPTQQGRHNEQFF.